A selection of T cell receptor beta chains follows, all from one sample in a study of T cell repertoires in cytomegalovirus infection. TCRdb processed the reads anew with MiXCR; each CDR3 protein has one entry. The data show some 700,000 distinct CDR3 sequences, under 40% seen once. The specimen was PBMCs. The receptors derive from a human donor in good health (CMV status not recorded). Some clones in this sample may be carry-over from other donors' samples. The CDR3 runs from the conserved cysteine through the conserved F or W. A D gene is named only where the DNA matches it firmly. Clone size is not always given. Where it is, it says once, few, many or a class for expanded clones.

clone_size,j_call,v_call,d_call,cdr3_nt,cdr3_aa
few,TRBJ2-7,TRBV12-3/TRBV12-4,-,TGTGCCAGCAGTTTCATGGGGGGCGGCGAGCAGTACTTC,CASSFMGGGEQYF
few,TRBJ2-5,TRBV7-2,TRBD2,TGTGCCAGCAGCTTATGGGCGGGAGACTTGAAGACCCAGTACTTC,CASSLWAGDLKTQYF
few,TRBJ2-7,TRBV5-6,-,TGTGCCAGCAGCTTGCTCCATAACAGGGCGGAGTACGAGCAGTACTTC,CASSLLHNRAEYEQYF
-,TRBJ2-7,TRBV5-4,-,TGTGCCAGCAGCATCAGACCGGGAGAGCAGTGCTTC,CASSIRPGEQCF
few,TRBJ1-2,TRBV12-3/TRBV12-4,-,TGTGCCAGCAGTTTCGCCCGGACCTATGGCTACACCTTC,CASSFARTYGYTF
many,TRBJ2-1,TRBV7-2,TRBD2,TGTGCCAGCAGCTTCAACTCAGGGACTAGATTAGGGTATGAGCAGTTCTTC,CASSFNSGTRLGYEQFF
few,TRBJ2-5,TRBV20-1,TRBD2,TGCAGTGCTAGAGTCCGACTAGCGGCAACAGAGACCCAGTACTTC,CSARVRLAATETQYF
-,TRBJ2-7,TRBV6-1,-,TGTGCCAGCAGTGTGGCGGGGTCCTCCTACGAGCATTACTTC,CASSVAGSSYEHYF
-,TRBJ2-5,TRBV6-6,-,TGTGCCAGCAGCAGAAGATTTGCAGAGACCCAGTACTTC,CASSRRFAETQYF
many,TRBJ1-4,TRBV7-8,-,TGTGCCAGCAGCTTAGCGGAGCTACCTAATGAAAAACTGTTTTTT,CASSLAELPNEKLFF
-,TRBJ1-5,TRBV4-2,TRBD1,TGTGCCAGCAGCCAGCCTGGGACAGGGGATCAGCCCCAGCATTTT,CASSQPGTGDQPQHF
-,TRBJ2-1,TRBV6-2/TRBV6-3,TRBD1,TGTGCCAGCAGCCTACAGGGGGCGCGAAATGAGCAGTTCTTC,CASSLQGARNEQFF
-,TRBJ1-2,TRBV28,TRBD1,TGTGCCAGCAGGTCCACAGGGGACAAACCAACCTATGGCTACACCTTC,CASRSTGDKPTYGYTF
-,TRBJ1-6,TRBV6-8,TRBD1,TGTGCCAGCAGAAGAGGACAGGGGACAAATTCACCCCTCCACTTT,CASRRGQGTNSPLHF
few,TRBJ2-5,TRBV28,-,TGTGCCAGCAGTTCGACCTCCCGTCCCCAAGAGACCCAGTACTTC,CASSSTSRPQETQYF
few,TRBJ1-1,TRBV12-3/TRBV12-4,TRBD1,TGTGCCAGCAGTTCAGGGGGCGTAGAAGCTTTCTTT,CASSSGGVEAFF
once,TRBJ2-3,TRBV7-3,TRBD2,TGTGCCAGCAGCCCCTTTAGCGGGGGGTCCATAGATACGCAGTATTTT,CASSPFSGGSIDTQYF
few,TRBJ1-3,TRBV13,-,TGTGCCAGCAGCTTACGAAACGGGGTCAATGGAAACACCATATATTTT,CASSLRNGVNGNTIYF
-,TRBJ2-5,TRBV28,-,TGTGCCAGCAGTTTAAGTGCGGCCAACCAAGAGACCCAGTACTTC,CASSLSAANQETQYF
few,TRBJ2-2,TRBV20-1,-,TGCAGTGCTAGAGAGTGGGGGGGGACAGGGGAGCTGTTTTTT,CSAREWGGTGELFF
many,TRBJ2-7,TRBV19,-,TGTGCCAGTAGTATCAGACCCGCTTACGAGCAGTACTTC,CASSIRPAYEQYF
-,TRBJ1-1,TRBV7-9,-,TGTGCCAGCAGCCCCCATACCGGGACGGAACCCGTGAATGTTTTCTTT,CASSPHTGTEPVNVFF